A selection of T cell receptor beta chains follows, all from one sample in a study of shared clonotypes between healthy human individuals. The protocol was immunoSEQ multiplex PCR, while the TCRdb copy is restricted to in-frame clones and leaves out a portion. The sample lists millions of clones, approximately 94% occurring once. The material sequenced was naive CD8+ T cells sorted from blood. The receptors were sampled from a man aged 18-30 years in good health. Both conserved end residues are part of each CDR3. A D gene is named only where the DNA matches it firmly. Clone size is shown for a subset of rows, as once, few, many or a class of expanded clone.

>TRBV19|TRBD1|NA|TRBJ2-2
CASSITGGVGGELFF
>TRBV6-5|NA|NA|TRBJ2-1
CASRDMGNEQFF
>TRBV27|TRBD2|once|TRBJ2-1
CASSFGAGGTFNEQFF
>TRBV7-9|NA|NA|TRBJ2-7
CASSLTGTYKQYF
>TRBV15|NA|NA|TRBJ2-3
CATSRESFGTDTQYF
>TRBV6-1|NA|NA|TRBJ2-7
CASSEEHPEQYF
>TRBV25-1|TRBD1|NA|TRBJ1-2
CASSAGTGEDYGYTF
>TRBV11-2|NA|NA|TRBJ2-7
CASSLLNFGVPEYEQYF
>TRBV28|NA|NA|TRBJ2-5
CASSSLEQETQYF
>TRBV7-9|NA|NA|TRBJ1-5
CASSLASNQPQHF
>TRBV2|NA|NA|TRBJ1-5
CASGQPQHF
>TRBV19|NA|NA|TRBJ2-2
CASSTQGPGELFF
>TRBV6-1|TRBD1|NA|TRBJ1-3
CASGDRGTNTIYF
>TRBV5-1|NA|once|TRBJ2-7
CASSFSQGGEQYF
>TRBV21-1|NA|NA|TRBJ1-2
CARSPIRGLHGYTF
>TRBV4-1|NA|NA|TRBJ1-4
CASSPLGAGLGEKLFF
>TRBV2|TRBD1|NA|TRBJ2-7
CASSLQGAGEQYF
>TRBV12-5|NA|NA|TRBJ2-3
CASGQFGGSTDTQYF
>TRBV28|TRBD1|NA|TRBJ1-2
CASIRGGTVNGYTF
>TRBV5-7|TRBD1|once|TRBJ2-5
CASSSPAGGCQWETQYF